The T cell receptor (beta chain) under discussion was sequenced for a study of CD8 T cells in Susac syndrome. The RNA, about 0.45 to 1 ug, was put through reverse transcription using random hexamers. immunoSEQ multiplex PCR amplified TCR beta CDR3 across 54 Vbeta, 13 Jbeta. From the immunoSEQ multiplex PCR reads, TCRdb called clonotypes with MiXCR, one entry per CDR3 protein. Here the sample spans fewer than 200,000 distinct CDR3 sequences, 91% being singletons. Sequencing targeted TCR beta in T cells from blood (CD8+ and CD4+). Trimming cost V 0 bases and J 3 bases, with 8 bases left between them. This CDR3 region has 15 residues. CDR1 is MGHRA and CDR2 is YSYEKL in the germline V gene.

The chain joins TRBV4-1 to TRBJ2-2, with D unclear. The sample was CD4+ T cells from PBMCs. The sequence derives from a human donor with Susac syndrome. CDR3 region: CASSQDTAYTGELFF. In DNA form, the CDR3 reads TGCGCCAGCAGCCAAGATACCGCGTACACCGGGGAGCTGTTTTTT.